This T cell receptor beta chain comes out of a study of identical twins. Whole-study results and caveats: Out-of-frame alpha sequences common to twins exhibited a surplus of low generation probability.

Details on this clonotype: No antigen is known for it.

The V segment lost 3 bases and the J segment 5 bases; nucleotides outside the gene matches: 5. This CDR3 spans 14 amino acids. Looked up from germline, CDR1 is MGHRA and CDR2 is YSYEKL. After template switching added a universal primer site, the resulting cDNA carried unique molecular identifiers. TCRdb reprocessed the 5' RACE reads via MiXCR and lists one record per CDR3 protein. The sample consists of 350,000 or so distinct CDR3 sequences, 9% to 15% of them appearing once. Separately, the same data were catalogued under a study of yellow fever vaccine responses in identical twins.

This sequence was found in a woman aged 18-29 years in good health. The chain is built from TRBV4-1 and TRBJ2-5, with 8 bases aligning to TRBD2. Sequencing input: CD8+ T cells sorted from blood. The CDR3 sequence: CASSQKTSVETQYF. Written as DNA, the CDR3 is TGCGCCAGCAGCCAGAAGACTAGCGTGGAGACCCAGTACTTC.